This paragraph covers one T cell receptor beta chain sequence. Here immunoSEQ multiplex PCR was the method, and the copy in TCRdb shows in-frame clones only, minus some. The sample has 150,000 or so clones, roughly four fifths seen once. This entry comes from a study of blood T cell repertoires in COVID-19. The CDR3 is 15 residues long. J gave up 6 bases and V 5 bases, and 10 bases lay outside the gene matches. The germline V gene has CDR1 SGHNT and CDR2 YYREEE (reference sequence). Sequenced material: peripheral blood. This chain uses TRBV5-4 with TRBJ1-1, with TRBD1 identical over 10 bases. The TCR was taken from a human donor with acute or convalescent COVID-19. The donor label of this sample is uncertain. Written as DNA, the CDR3 is TGTGCCAGCAGTCCTATCCCGGGACAGGGGTCTGAAGCTTTCTTT. Translated, it gives CASSPIPGQGSEAFF.